This T cell receptor beta chain came from a study of early T cells in non-severe SARS-CoV-2 infection. Study-wide context: Bulk RNA from unsorted whole blood was sequenced; chains were unpaired. Overall study results and limits: Reliance on VDJdb matching favored anti-spike CD8 responses; private and CD4 specificities were missed.

Trimming pared 5 bases from V and 7 bases from J, leaving 17 bases between. CDR1 is DFQATT and CDR2 is SNEGSKA in the germline V gene (reference sequence). This CDR3 region has 14 residues. As regards this clonotype: Its specificity is unknown.

Unique molecular identifiers (one per individual cDNA molecule) were attached. TCRdb redid the calling of the 5' RACE reads with MiXCR, one entry per CDR3 protein. The profile shows more than 25,000 distinct CDR3 sequences, 5.3% of them singletons. The rearrangement links TRBV20-1 to TRBJ2-2, with D perhaps TRBD1 (5 bases). Sequenced material: whole blood. The origin of this receptor is an adult who was a healthcare worker with PCR-confirmed SARS-CoV-2 infection or an uninfected control (not recorded which). CDR3 in amino acids: CSAVDTFRDGELFF. The CDR3 DNA follows: TGCAGTGCTGTCGACACGTTCAGGGACGGGGAGCTGTTTTTT.